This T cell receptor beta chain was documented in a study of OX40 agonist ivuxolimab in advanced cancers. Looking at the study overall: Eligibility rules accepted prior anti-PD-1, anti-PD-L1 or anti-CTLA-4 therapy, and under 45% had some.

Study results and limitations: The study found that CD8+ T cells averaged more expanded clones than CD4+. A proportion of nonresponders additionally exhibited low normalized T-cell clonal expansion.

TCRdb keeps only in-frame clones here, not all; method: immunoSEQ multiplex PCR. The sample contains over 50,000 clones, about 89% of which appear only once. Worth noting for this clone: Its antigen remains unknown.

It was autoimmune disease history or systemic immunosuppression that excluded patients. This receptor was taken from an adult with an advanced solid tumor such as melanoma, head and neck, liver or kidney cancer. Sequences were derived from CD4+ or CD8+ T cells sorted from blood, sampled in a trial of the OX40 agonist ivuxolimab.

CDR3 sequence (DNA): TGTGCCAGCAGCCAAGATTGGGTGGGAAACAATCAGCCCCAGCATTTT. Translation: CASSQDWVGNNQPQHF. This chain joins TRBV4-2 and TRBJ1-5; D is unclear. With 0 bases removed from V and 3 bases from J, the gap between germline ends came to 12 bases. The germline CDR1 and CDR2 sequences are LGHNA and YNFKEQ. The CDR3 runs to 16 residues.